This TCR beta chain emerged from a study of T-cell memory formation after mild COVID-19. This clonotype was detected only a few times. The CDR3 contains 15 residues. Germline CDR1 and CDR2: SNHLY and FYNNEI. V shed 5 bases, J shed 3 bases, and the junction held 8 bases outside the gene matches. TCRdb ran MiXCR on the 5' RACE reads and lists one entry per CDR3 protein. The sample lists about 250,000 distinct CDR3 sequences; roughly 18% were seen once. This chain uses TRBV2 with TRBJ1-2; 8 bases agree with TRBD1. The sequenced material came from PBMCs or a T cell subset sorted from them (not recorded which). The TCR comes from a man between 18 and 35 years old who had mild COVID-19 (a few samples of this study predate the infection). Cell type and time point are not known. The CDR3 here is CASSYTGGTDYGYTF. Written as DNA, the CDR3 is TGTGCCAGCAGTTATACAGGGGGGACAGACTATGGCTACACCTTC.